This T cell receptor beta chain was found in a study of blood T cell repertoires in COVID-19. Libraries were prepared by immunoSEQ multiplex PCR; TCRdb keeps only in-frame clonotypes and omits some of them. This sample carries roughly 210,000 clones, 80% to 90% of them seen once, and the ten largest clones take more than 7%. The germline gives CDR1 MDHEN, CDR2 SYDVKM. Trimming at V came to 7 bases and at J to 8 bases, leaving 11 bases not matched to a gene. This CDR3 contains 15 residues. The V and J genes are TRBV28 and TRBJ2-6, with TRBD2 matching 7 bases. The sequenced sample consisted of PBMCs or T cells enriched from blood (not recorded which). The sequence derives from a man younger than 40 in a cohort exposed to, infected with or recovered from COVID-19 (not recorded which). CDR3 in amino acids: CASTLLGGEPNVLTF. DNA for the CDR3: TGTGCCAGCACCCTATTGGGGGGGGAACCCAACGTCCTGACTTTC.